This TCR beta chain was recorded in a study of Ad26.COV2.S vaccination and SARS-CoV-2 variants. Trimming shortened V by 8 bases and J by 2 bases, and 9 bases separated the two germline ends. The CDR3 contains 12 residues. Germline values: CDR1 LNHDA, CDR2 SQIVND (reference sequence). Treatment reported: roughly 19 received Ad26.COV2.S at low or high dose, single or two shots; about 5 received placebo; per-sample allocation not given. Day 63 after the first vaccine or placebo injection was the time point for sampling. Here immunoSEQ multiplex PCR was the method, and the copy in TCRdb shows in-frame clones only, minus some. The sample lists about 280,000 clones, more than 75% occurring once.

V usage is TRBV19 and J usage is TRBJ1-1; the D is unclear. The source material was peripheral blood, sampled in a trial of Ad26.COV2.S vaccine versus placebo. The clonotype was recovered from a person between 18 and 59 years old who received the Ad26.COV2.S COVID-19 vaccine or a placebo. The CDR3 coding sequence is TGTGCCAGTGGAGATACAAACACTGAAGCTTTCTTT. It encodes CASGDTNTEAFF. Full variable domain (rest looked up from reference TRBV19 and TRBJ1-1): DGGITQSPKYLFRKEGQNVTLSCEQNLNHDAMYWYRQDPGQGLRLIYYSQIVNDFQKGDIAEGYSVSREKKESFPLTVTSAQKNPTAFYLCASGDTNTEAFFGQGTRLTVV.